A single sample is the source of the 5 T cell receptor beta chains below, sequenced in a study of T cells in Graves' hyperthyroidism and ophthalmopathy. RNA transcripts gave rise to amplified TCR beta CDR3 regions. Using the HTBI primer set, a first-round RT-PCR was run on the TCR CDR3. In TCRdb, the multiplex PCR reads were re-called with MiXCR into one record per CDR3 protein. The profile shows approximately 430,000 distinct CDR3 sequences, approximately 14% of them singletons. The sequencing sample was made of blood. These receptors all stem from a young woman with Graves' hyperthyroidism.

This clonotype was observed at least ten times. The gene calls are TRBV3-1 and TRBJ2-2; 13 bases are shared with TRBD2. Per germline, CDR1 LGHDT and CDR2 YNNKEL (reference sequence). The V gene end was trimmed by 3 bases and the J gene end by 2 bases; junction bases not matched to a gene: 3. The CDR3 has 17 residues. CDR3 coding DNA: TGTGCCAGCAGCCAGGGGACTAGCGGGGCTAACACCGGGGAGCTGTTTTTT. Translated: CASSQGTSGANTGELFF.

This sequence joins TRBV27 and TRBJ2-1; no reliable D call. Trimming stripped 5 bases from V and 8 bases from J, with 16 bases between. The CDR3 length is 14 residues. Per the germline V gene, CDR1 is MNHEY and CDR2 is SMNVEV (reference sequence). CDR3 region: CASSLRWGVYEQFF. CDR3 coding DNA: TGTGCCAGCAGTCTCCGGTGGGGTGTCTATGAGCAGTTCTTC.

This clonotype was detected a few times. V usage is TRBV20-1 and J usage is TRBJ1-5; D is ambiguous. Germline V gene lookup returns CDR1 DFQATT and CDR2 SNEGSKA (reference sequence). The V gene lost 1 base and the J gene lost 1 base, with 8 bases spanning the gap. The CDR3 contains 14 residues. The CDR3 region is CSARAGQSNQPQHF. CDR3 sequence (DNA): TGCAGTGCTAGAGCTGGGCAGAGCAATCAGCCCCAGCATTTT.

The table lists this clonotype with a few counts. V gene TRBV6-1 combines with J gene TRBJ1-3; D may be TRBD1 (6 bases). V was cut by 6 bases and J by 11 bases, with 20 bases left in between. The CDR3 has 14 amino acids. Per the germline V gene, CDR1 is MNHNS and CDR2 is SASEGT. CDR3 sequence (DNA): TGTGCCAGCAGCCTTATTTTTGGGGGGGGCCCCATATATTTT. Translated, it gives CASSLIFGGGPIYF.

The CDR3 sequence is CSVLQRGTDTQYF. The CDR3 bases are TGCAGCGTTCTCCAAAGGGGAACAGATACGCAGTATTTT. V and J are TRBV29-1 and TRBJ2-3; weak D call: TRBD1 (5 bases). Germline loops: CDR1 SQVTM, CDR2 ANQGSEA. This CDR3 is built from 13 residues. V lost 5 bases and J 3 bases, leaving 12 bases between the germline ends.